The 30 T cell receptor beta chains reported below all come from one sample, sequenced in a study of blood T cell repertoires in COVID-19. The method was immunoSEQ multiplex PCR; TCRdb's version includes in-frame clones alone and lacks a portion of them. The data contain approximately 210,000 clones, approximately 90% of them singletons. The sample taken for sequencing was peripheral blood. The origin of the receptors is a woman aged 40 to 50 with acute or convalescent COVID-19.

This sequence joins TRBV27 and TRBJ1-2, with 9 bases lining up with TRBD1. V was clipped by 6 bases and J by 7 bases; unmatched bases: 12. Germline CDR1 MNHEY, CDR2 SMNVEV (reference sequence). There are 15 residues in the CDR3. CDR3 DNA: TGTGCCAGCAGGAAGGACAGGGGATCGATCTCTGGCTACACCTTC. Translating gives CASRKDRGSISGYTF.

The V and J genes are TRBV12-5 and TRBJ1-2, with D unclear. Germline V gene sequence: CDR1 LGHNT, CDR2 FRNRAP. This CDR3 spans 15 amino acids. Trimming removed 5 bases from V and 1 base from J, with 14 bases in between. CDR3 region: CASGPDWIFNYGYTF. CDR3 sequence (DNA): TGTGCTAGTGGTCCGGACTGGATCTTTAACTATGGCTACACCTTC.

The chain couples TRBV2 to TRBJ1-1, with 8 bases lining up with TRBD1. Germline trimming cut 6 bases from V and 4 bases from J; bases unmatched to any gene: 4. Looked up from germline, CDR1 is SNHLY and CDR2 is FYNNEI. The CDR3 consists of 13 residues. The CDR3 reads CASRRQGPTEAFF. The CDR3 DNA reads as TGTGCCAGCAGGAGACAGGGGCCCACTGAAGCTTTCTTT.

The chain couples TRBV23-1 to TRBJ2-1; tentative D call: TRBD1 (5 bases). TRBV23-1 belongs to the ORF category, with a function that is uncertain. Trimming shortened V by 2 bases and J by 7 bases, and 24 bases separated the two germline ends. The CDR3 spans 18 residues. CDR3: CASSQEKKGLKCVNEQFF. DNA of the CDR3: TGCGCCAGCAGTCAAGAAAAGAAGGGGTTGAAATGTGTTAATGAGCAGTTCTTC.

V is TRBV2 and J is TRBJ1-2; D is uncertain. The CDR3 length is 13 residues. Germline assignment: CDR1 SNHLY and CDR2 FYNNEI. V was pared by 3 bases and J by 4 bases, with 9 bases between. The CDR3 reads CASSEADFYGYTF. For the CDR3, the DNA is TGTGCCAGCAGTGAGGCAGACTTCTATGGCTACACCTTC.

The chain is built from TRBV18 and TRBJ1-1; D is possibly TRBD1 (5 bases). Trimming removed 0 bases from V and 0 bases from J, with 8 bases in between. The CDR3 totals 15 residues. CDR1 is KGHSH and CDR2 is LQKENI in the germline V gene. In DNA, the CDR3 is TGTGCCAGCTCACCACCGGGGCCGATGAACACTGAAGCTTTCTTT. This encodes CASSPPGPMNTEAFF.

V usage is TRBV6-5 and J usage is TRBJ1-5; the D gene is possibly TRBD1 (5 bases). Trimming took 6 bases from V and 1 from J, leaving 13 bases between them. CDR3 size: 15 residues. CDR1 is MNHEY, CDR2 SVGAGI, per germline. The CDR3 nucleotides read TGTGCCAGCAGAATTTATCAGGGAAGCAATCAGCCCCAGCATTTT. Its protein is CASRIYQGSNQPQHF.

V usage is TRBV3-1 (or the pseudogene TRBV3-2) and J usage is TRBJ1-4, with 7 bases identical to TRBD1. The V segment lost 9 bases and the J segment 7 bases; nucleotides outside the gene matches: 8. From germline, CDR1 is LGHDT and CDR2 YNNKEL (reference sequence). The length of the CDR3 is 13 residues. DNA for the CDR3: TGTGCCAGTACTCAGGGGGGCCTTGAAAAACTGTTTTTT. Translation: CASTQGGLEKLFF.

The V and J genes are TRBV2 and TRBJ2-3; 9 bases are shared with TRBD1. After removal of 5 bases from V and 2 bases from J, the junction contained 11 bases not matched to a gene. The CDR3 has 17 amino acids. CDR1 and CDR2 from the germline V gene are SNHLY and FYNNEI. The CDR3 nucleotides read TGTGCCAGCAGTAGAAGAGGACAGGGGAGCCACACAGATACGCAGTATTTT. This encodes CASSRRGQGSHTDTQYF.

CDR3 residues: CASSVSAGSDTQYF. The CDR3 nucleotides read TGCGCCAGCAGCGTTTCGGCGGGAAGCGATACGCAGTATTTT. This rearrangement joins TRBV5-1 to TRBJ2-3; a weak D match, TRBD2 (6 bases). CDR3 length: 14 amino acids. Germline V CDR1 and CDR2: SGHRS, YFSETQ. V lost 4 bases to trimming and J lost 6 bases, with 15 bases between them.

Points on this clone: Because the CDR3 is missing its conserved closing phenylalanine or tryptophan, this is likely a read error. It is unclear where the CDR3 begins or ends on the DNA, so no DNA is shown, and the CDR3 is as TCRdb lists it. This chain uses TRBV2 with TRBJ1-1. From its first to its last residue, the CDR3 has 8 amino acids. CDR1 SNHLY and CDR2 FYNNEI come from the germline V gene. The CDR3 reads CASGGGGT.

Only one count was recorded for this clone. This chain connects TRBV6-5 to TRBJ1-2; D not resolved. The CDR3 totals 14 residues. The germline V gene has CDR1 MNHEY and CDR2 SVGAGI. V dropped 6 bases and J dropped 7 bases, with 18 bases sitting between them. CDR3 region: CASSQTSGRSGYTF. The CDR3 bases are TGTGCCAGCAGCCAAACCAGCGGGCGAAGTGGCTACACCTTC.

The CDR3 reads CASSIDQPQGAEEKLFF. The CDR3, as DNA: TGTGCCAGTAGTATAGATCAACCGCAGGGGGCAGAAGAAAAACTGTTTTTT. This rearrangement joins TRBV19 to TRBJ1-4; 8 positions match TRBD1. The CDR3 spans 17 residues. Germline CDR1 is LNHDA and CDR2 is SQIVND (reference sequence). J lost 8 bases, V lost 0 bases, and 11 bases had no gene match.

In DNA, the CDR3 is TGTGCCAGCAGTTACGGGGGGAAACAGGGGAGGCAGTACGTC. It yields the protein CASSYGGKQGRQYV. The chain uses TRBV6-2 or TRBV6-3 and TRBJ2-7, with D maybe TRBD1 (7 bases). The CDR3 sequence is 14 residues long. Between the trimmed V and J ends, which lost 2 bases and 9 bases, there was a span of 17 bases. Germline-derived CDR1 and CDR2 are MNHEY and SVGEGT.

This clone is a singleton in its sample. The chain uses TRBV14 and TRBJ2-5; maybe TRBD1 (6 bases). CDR3 length equals 16 residues. Germline CDR1 is SGHDN and CDR2 is FVKESK. Trimming took off 0 bases at V and 2 bases at J, with 13 bases between the two ends. The CDR3 DNA sequence: TGTGCCAGCAGCCAAGACAGGGGCGCCTTTCAAGAGACCCAGTACTTC. It codes for CASSQDRGAFQETQYF.

This clone was found a few times. This chain links TRBV4-1 with TRBJ1-5; weak D call: TRBD1 (6 bases). Germline V lookup: CDR1 MGHRA, CDR2 YSYEKL. Trimming cost V 3 bases and J 0 bases, with 15 bases left between them. There are 17 residues in the CDR3. The CDR3 DNA sequence: TGCGCCAGCAGCCAGTTTCCAGGGGAAAATAGCAATCAGCCCCAGCATTTT. As protein: CASSQFPGENSNQPQHF.

The table lists this clone with a few counts. V is TRBV4-1 and J is TRBJ1-3, with D maybe TRBD1 (6 bases). Germline-derived CDR1 and CDR2 are MGHRA and YSYEKL. The germline V and J ends were trimmed by 3 bases and 3 bases, with 18 bases remaining between them. This CDR3 contains 17 residues. The CDR3 region is CASSQPVQGKGGNTIYF. The CDR3 coding sequence is TGCGCCAGCAGCCAGCCCGTCCAGGGGAAAGGTGGAAACACCATATATTTT.

The genes are TRBV6-5 and TRBJ1-5; D is undetermined. The germline V gene has CDR1 MNHEY and CDR2 SVGAGI. Trimming took off 2 bases at V and 3 bases at J, with 8 bases between the two ends. The CDR3 length is 14 residues. The DNA for the CDR3 is TGTGCCAGCAGTTACGGGCAGTTCAATCAGCCCCAGCATTTT. This translates into CASSYGQFNQPQHF.

The chain has TRBV15 and TRBJ1-1; the match to TRBD1 covers 7 bases. The CDR3 is 14 amino acids. Germline lookup yields CDR1 LNHNV and CDR2 YYDKDF (reference sequence). Germline trimming cut 6 bases from V and 1 base from J; bases unmatched to any gene: 5. The CDR3 bases are TGTGCCACCAGGACGGGACAGCAGAACACTGAAGCTTTCTTT. Its protein is CATRTGQQNTEAFF.

The chain links TRBV2 to TRBJ2-7; 9 nucleotides align to TRBD1. CDR3 length: 14 residues. The trim removed 8 bases at V and 5 bases at J, leaving 10 bases unmatched. From germline, CDR1 is SNHLY and CDR2 FYNNEI. The CDR3 DNA is TGTGCCAGCGGAAGCTCGGGACAGGGAGACGAGCAGTACGTC. The encoded protein is CASGSSGQGDEQYV.

The CDR3 spells CASSSQQGSKNSPLHF. In nucleotides, the CDR3 is TGTGCCAGCAGCTCTCAACAGGGGTCTAAAAATTCACCCCTCCACTTT. V and J are TRBV9 and TRBJ1-6; 7 positions agree with TRBD1. Trimming cost V 4 bases and J 7 bases; bases outside gene matches: 11. The CDR3 has 16 residues. Looked up from germline, CDR1 is SGDLS and CDR2 is YYNGEE.

The rearrangement joins TRBV3-1 (or the pseudogene TRBV3-2) to TRBJ2-1; D is undetermined. The CDR3 extends over 11 amino acids. CDR1 is LGHDT, CDR2 YNNKEL, per germline (reference sequence). V dropped 5 bases and J dropped 4 bases, with 3 bases sitting between them. CDR3: CASSTYNEQFF. Written as DNA, the CDR3 is TGTGCCAGCAGCACTTACAATGAGCAGTTCTTC.

The chain employs TRBV6-1 and TRBJ1-5; 10 nucleotides align to TRBD1. The V and J ends lost 3 bases and 1 base, in that order; junction bases with no gene match: 9. Germline-derived CDR1 and CDR2 are MNHNS and SASEGT. There are 18 residues in the CDR3. The CDR3, as DNA: TGTGCCAGCAGTGATCGCCGGGACAGGGGATTGAGCAATCAGCCCCAGCATTTT. As protein: CASSDRRDRGLSNQPQHF.

The chain joins TRBV19 to TRBJ2-7, with TRBD1 matching 10 bases. Per the germline V gene, CDR1 is LNHDA and CDR2 is SQIVND (reference sequence). The CDR3 sequence is 17 residues long. Trimming at V came to 4 bases and at J to 5 bases, leaving 14 bases not matched to a gene. CDR3 nucleotides: TGTGCCAGTAGTAGACCTCAACTAGGGACAGGGGTCCACGAGCAGTACGTC. This sequence encodes CASSRPQLGTGVHEQYV.

The chain recombines TRBV19 with TRBJ1-2; 8 nucleotides agree with TRBD1. The CDR3 is made up of 15 amino acids. The junction had 8 bases not matched to a gene; V was cut back by 6 bases and J by 2 bases. CDR1 LNHDA and CDR2 SQIVND come from the germline V gene (reference sequence). The CDR3 here is CASSKHRGRNYGYTF. DNA for the CDR3: TGTGCCAGTAGCAAACACAGGGGGAGGAACTATGGCTACACCTTC.

This chain uses TRBV11-2 with TRBJ1-1; no clear D. Germline V gene data show CDR1 as SGHAT and CDR2 as FQNNGV. V dropped 1 base and J dropped 4 bases, with 13 bases sitting between them. CDR3 length equals 15 residues. The CDR3 bases are TGTGCCAGCAGCTTAGGTCCACAGTTGAGCACTGAAGCTTTCTTT. Its protein product is CASSLGPQLSTEAFF. The complete variable domain, with remaining parts taken from reference TRBV11-2 and TRBJ1-1, reads EAGVAQSPRYKIIEKRQSVAFWCNPISGHATLYWYQQILGQGPKLLIQFQNNGVVDDSQLPKDRFSAERLKGVDSTLKIQPAKLEDSAVYLCASSLGPQLSTEAFFGQGTRLTVV.

The chain is built from TRBV9 and TRBJ1-1; the D gene is possibly TRBD1 (5 bases). The V gene lost 3 bases and the J gene lost 5 bases, with 17 bases spanning the gap. This CDR3 comprises 15 residues. CDR1 is SGDLS, CDR2 YYNGEE, per germline. The DNA of the CDR3 is TGTGCCAGCAGCGCATCTACCCGGGGGGGGACTGAAGCTTTCTTT. Translated, it gives CASSASTRGGTEAFF.

The chain couples TRBV24-1 to TRBJ2-5, with a weak D call TRBD2 (6 bases). The CDR3 is 15 residues long. V lost 2 bases to trimming and J lost 7 bases, with 16 bases between them. Germline CDR1 reads KGHDR; CDR2 reads SFDVKD. The chain's CDR3 is CATSDSGSILGTQYF. For the CDR3, the DNA is TGTGCCACCAGTGATTCCGGGAGCATACTAGGGACCCAGTACTTC.

The rearrangement joins TRBV2 to TRBJ1-1; weak D call: TRBD1 (6 bases). The CDR3 sequence is 14 residues long. Germline-derived CDR1 and CDR2 are SNHLY and FYNNEI. V shed 7 bases and J shed 6 bases, with 18 bases lying between them. CDR3 sequence (DNA): TGTGCCAGCATCCATAGCGTTGGGGGCTCTGAAGCTTTCTTT. This translates into CASIHSVGGSEAFF.

V gene TRBV29-1 combines with J gene TRBJ2-7, with TRBD1 matching 8 bases. Germline CDR1 reads SQVTM; CDR2 reads ANQGSEA. V gave up 6 bases and J gave up 4 bases; unmatched junction bases: 8. This CDR3 comprises 13 residues. CDR3 protein: CSVRQGPQYEQYV. The CDR3 DNA reads TGCAGCGTCAGACAGGGGCCTCAATACGAGCAGTACGTC.